What follows are 27 T cell receptor beta chains derived from one specimen sequenced in a study of blood T cell repertoires in COVID-19. Produced via immunoSEQ multiplex PCR; TCRdb's table is partial and in-frame only. This table has 150,000 to 200,000 clones, around 83% appearing once. The sample was peripheral blood. Receptors originate from a woman in her seventies with COVID-19, enrolled during active disease.

J is TRBJ2-3 and V is TRBV28, with 9 bases fitting TRBD1. The CDR3 length is 16 residues. With V trimmed by 6 bases and J by 7 bases, 14 bases remained unmatched. Per germline, CDR1 MDHEN and CDR2 SYDVKM. In nucleotides, the CDR3 is TGTGCCAGCAGGACCCCCGGGACAGGGAGGGTTCATACGCAGTATTTT. Encoded protein: CASRTPGTGRVHTQYF.

The V call is TRBV5-1, the J call TRBJ2-4; TRBD1 matches 8 bases. This CDR3 comprises 15 residues. Per the germline V gene, CDR1 is SGHRS and CDR2 is YFSETQ. V gave up 1 base and J gave up 8 bases; unmatched junction bases: 8. The DNA of the CDR3 is TGCGCCAGCAGCTTGAGTGGGCCGACAGGGGACATTCAGTACTTC. Translation gives CASSLSGPTGDIQYF. The full variable domain, its missing parts supplied by reference TRBV5-1 and TRBJ2-4, is KAGVTQTPRYLIKTRGQQVTLSCSPISGHRSVSWYQQTPGQGLQFLFEYFSETQRNKGNFPGRFSGRQFSNSRSEMNVSTLELGDSALYLCASSLSGPTGDIQYFGAGTRLSVL.

This chain joins TRBV11-2 and TRBJ1-1; 8 nucleotides line up with TRBD1. Germline V CDR1 and CDR2: SGHAT, FQNNGV. The V and J ends lost 0 bases and 10 bases, in that order; junction bases with no gene match: 13. The CDR3 has 16 amino acids. The chain's CDR3 is CASSLEGDRWGFRAFF. For the CDR3, the DNA is TGTGCCAGCAGCTTAGAGGGGGACAGGTGGGGATTTCGAGCTTTCTTT.

V usage is TRBV7-6 and J usage is TRBJ1-1; D is undetermined. The V gene's germline CDR1 is SGHVS and CDR2 FNYEAQ. The CDR3 runs to 13 residues. With 4 bases removed from V and 1 base from J, the gap between germline ends came to 7 bases. The CDR3 coding sequence is TGTGCCAGCAGCTCTCAGGAGAACACTGAAGCTTTCTTT. Translating it yields CASSSQENTEAFF.

The CDR3 protein is CASSRRQDYGYTF. As DNA, the CDR3 is TGTGCCAGCAGCCGCAGACAGGACTATGGCTACACCTTC. The chain uses TRBV3-1 (or the pseudogene TRBV3-2) and TRBJ1-2, with a weak D call TRBD1 (6 bases). CDR1 is LGHDT and CDR2 is YNNKEL in the germline V gene (reference sequence). This CDR3 has 13 amino acids. V was shortened by 4 bases and J by 3 bases, with 9 bases between the two germline ends.

The rearrangement joins TRBV7-6 to TRBJ2-7; TRBD1 agrees at 7 bases. The J segment lost 3 bases and the V segment lost 5 bases, leaving 13 bases of the junction unmatched. The CDR3 spans 16 residues. Germline CDR1 is SGHVS and CDR2 is FNYEAQ. This CDR3 is CASSPTLTGKVYEQYF. DNA for the CDR3: TGTGCCAGCAGCCCTACCTTGACAGGGAAGGTCTACGAGCAGTACTTC.

The V and J genes are TRBV15 and TRBJ2-2, with D uncertain. V was trimmed by 3 bases and J by 2 bases, leaving 7 bases between them. CDR1 is LNHNV and CDR2 is YYDKDF in the germline V gene (reference sequence). This CDR3 spans 14 amino acids. CDR3 sequence reads: CATSRNRNTGELFF. The DNA for the CDR3 is TGTGCCACCAGCAGGAACAGAAACACCGGGGAGCTGTTTTTT. Combining the CDR3 with reference TRBV15 and TRBJ2-2 gives the whole variable domain DAMVIQNPRYQVTQFGKPVTLSCSQTLNHNVMYWYQQKSSQAPKLLFHYYDKDFNNEADTPDNFQSRRPNTSFCFLDIRSPGLGDTAMYLCATSRNRNTGELFFGEGSRLTVL.

This clone was seen only a few times. V is TRBV3-1 (or the pseudogene TRBV3-2) and J is TRBJ2-3, with 11 bases matching TRBD2. Germline values: CDR1 LGHDT, CDR2 YNNKEL (reference sequence). The CDR3 totals 15 residues. V lost 1 base to trimming and J lost 5 bases; unmatched junction nucleotides: 2. The CDR3 DNA reads as TGTGCCAGCAGCCAAGGAACTAGCGGGAGAGATACGCAGTATTTT. Translating gives CASSQGTSGRDTQYF.

Comment on this clone: In the same sample, other DNA sequences code for this CDR3. The chain couples TRBV18 to TRBJ2-7, with D tentatively TRBD2 (7 bases). CDR3 size: 15 residues. Germline V gene data show CDR1 as KGHSH and CDR2 as LQKENI. V dropped 4 bases and J dropped 4 bases, with 17 bases sitting between them. The CDR3 DNA sequence: TGTGCCAGCTCACAAGAGCGGGACATATCATACGAGCAGTACTTC. Translating gives CASSQERDISYEQYF.

This chain connects TRBV7-9 to TRBJ1-6; maybe TRBD1 (5 bases). Germline assignment: CDR1 SEHNR and CDR2 FQNEAQ (reference sequence). This CDR3 is 13 amino acids long. Trimming removed 4 bases at V and 9 bases at J, with 10 bases between. Here the CDR3 reads CASSSTDFSPLHF. CDR3 nucleotides: TGTGCCAGCAGCTCGACAGATTTTTCACCCCTCCACTTT.

The chain employs TRBV30 and TRBJ2-1; D is perhaps TRBD1 (6 bases). V lost 3 bases, J lost 0 bases, and 18 bases lay in between. Per germline, CDR1 GTSNPN and CDR2 SVGIG (reference sequence). This CDR3 contains 17 residues. In DNA, the CDR3 is TGTGCCTGGAGAGCCCTCGTGGGACAAAGCTCCTACAATGAGCAGTTCTTC. Protein sequence: CAWRALVGQSSYNEQFF.

The V and J genes are TRBV28 and TRBJ2-7; 12 bases fit TRBD1. Trimming removed 5 bases from V and 3 bases from J; junction bases left unmatched: 8. In germline, CDR1 is MDHEN, CDR2 SYDVKM. This CDR3 has 16 residues. The DNA of the CDR3 is TGTGCCAGCAGTCTCCCCGGGACAGGGGGCATCTACGAGCAGTACTTC. It translates to CASSLPGTGGIYEQYF.

The chain recombines TRBV5-1 with TRBJ2-3, with D perhaps TRBD2 (6 bases). CDR3 length: 15 residues. The germline V gene encodes CDR1 SGHRS and CDR2 YFSETQ. Trimming took 6 bases from V and 5 from J, leaving 19 bases between them. The CDR3 DNA follows: TGCGCCAGCAACCCCTGGGTGGGAGGCCAAGATACGCAGTATTTT. This sequence encodes CASNPWVGGQDTQYF.

The chain links TRBV6-4 to TRBJ1-5; D remains unclear. This CDR3 has 13 amino acids. The V and J ends lost 4 bases and 4 bases respectively, with 8 bases between them. From germline, CDR1 is MRHNA and CDR2 SNTAGT. This CDR3 reads CASSVEVNQPQHF. CDR3 nucleotides: TGTGCCAGCAGTGTCGAGGTGAATCAGCCCCAGCATTTT.

The chain is built from TRBV30 and TRBJ2-1; D possibly corresponds to TRBD1 (6 bases). The CDR3 runs to 14 residues. CDR1 and CDR2 (germline): GTSNPN, SVGIG (reference sequence). V dropped 3 bases and J dropped 5 bases, with 14 bases sitting between them. The CDR3 is CAWSQGISNNEQFF. DNA for the CDR3: TGTGCCTGGAGCCAGGGGATTTCAAACAATGAGCAGTTCTTC.

This clone was detected only a few times. The gene calls are TRBV6-2 or TRBV6-3 and TRBJ1-1; 7 nucleotides match TRBD1. This CDR3 has 17 residues. CDR1 MNHEY and CDR2 SVGEGT come from the germline V gene. Trimming took 0 bases from V and 0 from J; bases not matched to a gene: 7. Here the CDR3 DNA reads TGTGCCAGCAGTTACTCTAGGGGGGACAGATTGAACACTGAAGCTTTCTTT. Translation: CASSYSRGDRLNTEAFF.

The V call is TRBV15, the J call TRBJ2-3; tentative D call: TRBD1 (5 bases). Per the germline V gene, CDR1 is LNHNV and CDR2 is YYDKDF (reference sequence). The CDR3 sequence is 16 residues long. Trimming cost V 0 bases and J 3 bases, with 13 bases left between them. The CDR3 coding sequence is TGTGCCACCAGCAGAGATGGGGCCCCCGGGACAGATACGCAGTATTTT. Its translation: CATSRDGAPGTDTQYF.

This clone showed up just once. J is TRBJ2-7 and V is TRBV30; the match to TRBD2 covers 7 bases. Germline CDR1 reads GTSNPN; CDR2 reads SVGIG (reference sequence). V lost 3 bases to trimming and J lost 3 bases; unmatched junction nucleotides: 2. The CDR3 runs 12 residues. The CDR3 sequence: CAWSRGVYEQYF. CDR3 nucleotide sequence: TGTGCCTGGAGCCGGGGGGTCTACGAGCAGTACTTC.

V is TRBV27 and J is TRBJ1-4; 9 bases are a match to TRBD1. This CDR3 has 16 amino acids. Germline V gives CDR1 MNHEY, CDR2 SMNVEV (reference sequence). V lost 5 bases to trimming and J lost 8 bases; unmatched junction nucleotides: 12. This CDR3 reads CASSRLGTGRREKLFF. For the CDR3, the DNA is TGTGCCAGCAGTCGGCTAGGGACAGGGAGAAGGGAAAAACTGTTTTTT.

This chain uses TRBV28 with TRBJ2-4; weak D call: TRBD2 (5 bases). The CDR3 extends over 16 amino acids. The V and J ends lost 3 bases and 0 bases respectively, with 12 bases between them. Germline lookup yields CDR1 MDHEN and CDR2 SYDVKM. CDR3 loop: CASSFGGGVAKNIQYF. DNA of the CDR3: TGTGCCAGCAGTTTTGGAGGTGGGGTAGCCAAAAACATTCAGTACTTC.

V is TRBV9 and J is TRBJ1-3; possibly TRBD1 for D (6 bases). CDR3 length: 15 amino acids. In germline, CDR1 is SGDLS, CDR2 YYNGEE. V was trimmed by 0 bases and J by 0 bases, leaving 7 bases between them. The DNA of the CDR3 is TGTGCCAGCAGCGTAGGGACAGCCTCTGGAAACACCATATATTTT. This codes for CASSVGTASGNTIYF.

V is TRBV24-1 and J is TRBJ2-1; 8 bases fit TRBD2. The V segment lost 3 bases and the J segment 6 bases; nucleotides outside the gene matches: 9. In germline, CDR1 is KGHDR, CDR2 SFDVKD. There are 16 residues in the CDR3. The DNA of the CDR3 is TGTGCCACCAGTGATCCCGGGACTAGGCTTATCAATGAGCAGTTCTTC. This sequence encodes CATSDPGTRLINEQFF.

The chain combines TRBV4-1 with TRBJ1-5; the match to TRBD1 covers 7 bases. Germline lookup yields CDR1 MGHRA and CDR2 YSYEKL. The CDR3 contains 16 residues. V dropped 5 bases and J dropped 3; count of bases not matched to a gene: 10. This chain's CDR3 is CASSSGLTGVNQPQHF. In DNA form, the CDR3 reads TGCGCCAGCAGCTCAGGACTTACAGGGGTCAATCAGCCCCAGCATTTT.

The CDR3: CATSDTRGNTIYF. The CDR3 region has the DNA TGTGCCACCAGTGATACGAGGGGAAACACCATATATTTT. The V call is TRBV24-1, the J call TRBJ1-3, with no clear D. V was clipped by 3 bases and J by 4 bases, with 6 bases between them. The germline gives CDR1 KGHDR, CDR2 SFDVKD. The CDR3 spans 13 residues.

The CDR3: CASSLETSGRNIQYF. The DNA of the CDR3 is TGCGCCAGCAGCTTGGAAACTAGCGGGAGAAACATTCAGTACTTC. The chain links TRBV5-1 to TRBJ2-4; 11 bases align to TRBD2. Germline-derived CDR1 and CDR2 are SGHRS and YFSETQ. V was pared by 0 bases and J by 6 bases, with 2 bases of the junction left unmatched. The CDR3 runs 15 residues.

The rearrangement uses TRBV28 and TRBJ2-1, with TRBD2 identical over 9 bases. V was clipped by 5 bases and J by 3 bases; unmatched bases: 5. Looked up from germline, CDR1 is MDHEN and CDR2 is SYDVKM. The CDR3 is 15 residues long. For the CDR3, the DNA is TGTGCCAGCAGTCCGACTAGCGGCGACTACAATGAGCAGTTCTTC. As protein: CASSPTSGDYNEQFF. The variable domain in full, with the rest retrieved from reference TRBV28 and TRBJ2-1, is DVKVTQSSRYLVKRTGEKVFLECVQDMDHENMFWYRQDPGLGLRLIYFSYDVKMKEKGDIPEGYSVSREKKERFSLILESASTNQTSMYLCASSPTSGDYNEQFFGPGTRLTVL.

The chain couples TRBV7-9 to TRBJ1-6; a possible D gene is TRBD1 (6 bases). CDR3 length equals 16 residues. Germline V gene data show CDR1 as SEHNR and CDR2 as FQNEAQ (reference sequence). The V and J ends lost 5 bases and 5 bases respectively, with 16 bases between them. This CDR3 reads CASSTAGTNNNSPLHF. CDR3 nucleotides: TGTGCCAGCAGCACTGCCGGGACAAATAATAATTCACCCCTCCACTTT.